The 27 T cell receptor beta chains listed next were all sequenced from one sample in a study of T cells in Graves' hyperthyroidism and ophthalmopathy. TCR beta CDR3 region amplification was performed from RNA transcripts. When the TCR CDR3 underwent first-round RT-PCR, the HTBI primer set was used. TCRdb passed the multiplex PCR reads through MiXCR, listing each CDR3 protein once. Of hundreds of thousands of distinct CDR3 sequences listed, over 15% are singletons. The sequenced sample was blood. Receptors were obtained from a young woman with Graves' hyperthyroidism.

This clonotype was seen ten or more times. The chain employs TRBV28 and TRBJ2-1, with 7 bases identical to TRBD1. CDR1 and CDR2 from the germline V gene are MDHEN and SYDVKM. This CDR3 region has 18 residues. The junction had 15 bases not matched to a gene; V was cut back by 4 bases and J by 3 bases. The CDR3 here is CASSSRTGDSMYYNEQFF. In DNA form, the CDR3 reads TGTGCCAGCAGTTCAAGAACTGGGGACAGCATGTACTACAATGAGCAGTTCTTC.

This clonotype turned up a few times. The chain carries TRBV29-1 and TRBJ2-6; 9 bases agree with TRBD1. The CDR3 runs to 18 residues. In germline, CDR1 is SQVTM, CDR2 ANQGSEA. Germline trimming cut 2 bases from V and 0 bases from J; bases unmatched to any gene: 8. The CDR3 loop is CSVENRDRADSGANVLTF. In nucleotides, the CDR3 is TGCAGCGTTGAAAACAGGGACAGGGCCGACTCTGGGGCCAACGTCCTGACTTTC.

In its sample, this clonotype was seen many times. The rearrangement links TRBV7-9 to TRBJ2-5, with TRBD2 identical over 9 bases. V was clipped by 3 bases and J by 4 bases; unmatched bases: 9. CDR1 is SEHNR, CDR2 FQNEAQ, per germline (reference sequence). The CDR3 spans 16 residues. This chain's CDR3 is CASSFGGRAAGETQYF. CDR3 nucleotide sequence: TGTGCCAGCAGCTTCGGCGGGAGGGCCGCGGGAGAGACCCAGTACTTC.

This clonotype has a handful of counts. J is TRBJ2-5 and V is TRBV15, with D possibly being TRBD1 (5 bases). Per the germline V gene, CDR1 is LNHNV and CDR2 is YYDKDF (reference sequence). The CDR3 loop spans 14 amino acids. V was clipped by 0 bases and J by 4 bases, with 9 bases between them. For the CDR3, the DNA is TGTGCCACCAGCAGAGACAGGGTATCAGAGACCCAGTACTTC. This sequence encodes CATSRDRVSETQYF.

This CDR3 is CASSHGQNYGYTF. The CDR3 nucleotides are TGCGCCAGCAGCCATGGACAGAACTATGGCTACACCTTC. The chain is built from TRBV4-3 and TRBJ1-2; tentative D call: TRBD1 (6 bases). The CDR3 totals 13 residues. Germline CDR1 and CDR2: LGHNA and YSLEER. Trimming removed 3 bases from V and 2 bases from J, with 7 bases in between.

Remarks on this clonotype: A much more abundant neighbour one base away suggests this may be a read error. The rearrangement joins TRBV13 to TRBJ1-1, with D possibly being TRBD1 (6 bases). CDR1 PRHDT and CDR2 FYEKMQ come from the germline V gene (reference sequence). The CDR3 totals 12 residues. V shed 5 bases and J shed 4 bases, with 8 bases lying between them. The DNA of the CDR3 is TGTGCCAGCAGCCGGGGGGCCACTGAAGCTTTCTTT. Amino acids: CASSRGATEAFF.

This clonotype has a count of ten or more. This chain uses TRBV2 with TRBJ2-2; TRBD2 might be the D (5 bases). Germline V gene sequence: CDR1 SNHLY, CDR2 FYNNEI. The germline V and J ends were trimmed by 7 bases and 4 bases, with 10 bases remaining between them. The CDR3 has 13 amino acids. The CDR3 reads CASNRAGTGELFF. The CDR3 DNA follows: TGTGCCAGCAATAGGGCGGGCACCGGGGAGCTGTTTTTT. Complete variable domain (other parts from reference TRBV2 and TRBJ2-2): EPEVTQTPSHQVTQMGQEVILRCVPISNHLYFYWYRQILGQKVEFLVSFYNNEISEKSEIFDDQFSVERPDGSNFTLKIRSTKLEDSAMYFCASNRAGTGELFFGEGSRLTVL.

In its sample, this clonotype was seen a few times. The chain links TRBV12-3 or TRBV12-4 to TRBJ1-5; D ambiguous. The CDR3 length is 17 residues. Trimming shortened V by 2 bases and J by 2 bases, and 16 bases separated the two germline ends. The CDR3 spells CASSLWVWDEGNQPQHF. In nucleotides, the CDR3 is TGTGCCAGCAGTTTATGGGTGTGGGATGAGGGCAATCAGCCCCAGCATTTT.

This clonotype has just a few counts. The genes are TRBV2 and TRBJ2-2; D unresolved. Trimming took 1 base from V and 4 from J, leaving 13 bases between them. The CDR3 is 16 amino acids. Germline CDR1 SNHLY, CDR2 FYNNEI. DNA of the CDR3: TGTGCCAGCAGTGAAGGAGGCTTAGCTGTCACCGGGGAGCTGTTTTTT. Its translation: CASSEGGLAVTGELFF.

V and J are TRBV7-2 and TRBJ2-7; tentative D call: TRBD2 (5 bases). This CDR3 has 13 amino acids. V was shortened by 6 bases and J by 5 bases, with 14 bases between the two germline ends. CDR1 is SGHTA, CDR2 FQGNSA, per germline. CDR3 residues: CASRHGVAHEQYF. The CDR3, as DNA: TGTGCCAGCAGACACGGGGTTGCCCACGAGCAGTACTTC.

This clonotype was found many times. This chain joins TRBV5-1 and TRBJ2-3, with D tentatively TRBD2 (5 bases). The CDR3 loop spans 14 amino acids. Trimming left V 2 bases short and J 3 bases short, with 10 bases between. The germline gives CDR1 SGHRS, CDR2 YFSETQ. CDR3 nucleotides: TGCGCCAGCAGCTTCAGCGGAGATACAGATACGCAGTATTTT. Amino acid sequence: CASSFSGDTDTQYF.

This clonotype has at least ten counts. V and J are TRBV29-1 and TRBJ2-7, with D tentatively TRBD2 (5 bases). The germline V and J ends were trimmed by 3 bases and 5 bases, with 14 bases remaining between them. In germline, CDR1 is SQVTM, CDR2 ANQGSEA. There are 13 residues in the CDR3. CDR3: CSVESTVGDEQYF. The DNA for the CDR3 is TGCAGCGTTGAGTCAACGGTGGGAGACGAGCAGTACTTC.

The chain uses TRBV6-6 and TRBJ1-1, with D possibly matching TRBD1 (5 bases). Trimming cost V 1 base and J 7 bases, with 13 bases left between them. The CDR3 covers 14 residues. CDR1 is MNHNY and CDR2 is SVGAGI in the germline V gene (reference sequence). The CDR3 loop is CASSYLPRAHEAFF. The DNA of the CDR3 is TGTGCCAGCAGTTACTTACCCAGGGCCCATGAAGCTTTCTTT.

This clonotype was observed many times. V is TRBV6-2 or TRBV6-3 and J is TRBJ1-5; D remains unclear. The CDR3 extends over 15 amino acids. V lost 6 bases, J lost 6 bases, and 18 bases lay in between. CDR1 MNHEY and CDR2 SVGEGT come from the germline V gene. The chain's CDR3 is CASSRPDMSGQPQHF. CDR3 bases: TGTGCCAGCAGCCGCCCCGACATGTCGGGTCAGCCCCAGCATTTT.

The rearrangement links TRBV28 to TRBJ2-5; TRBD1 aligns across 8 bases. This CDR3 region has 13 residues. Germline V gene sequence: CDR1 MDHEN, CDR2 SYDVKM. With 6 bases clipped from V and 4 bases from J, the junction kept 4 bases outside the gene matches. CDR3 nucleotides: TGTGCCAGCAGGCAGGGGGCATCAGAGACCCAGTACTTC. Translation gives CASRQGASETQYF. The variable domain in full, with the rest retrieved from reference TRBV28 and TRBJ2-5, is DVKVTQSSRYLVKRTGEKVFLECVQDMDHENMFWYRQDPGLGLRLIYFSYDVKMKEKGDIPEGYSVSREKKERFSLILESASTNQTSMYLCASRQGASETQYFGPGTRLLVL.

This clonotype was detected ten times or more. The gene calls are TRBV10-3 and TRBJ2-1, with D hard to call. The CDR3 sequence is 14 residues long. Per germline, CDR1 ENHRY and CDR2 SYGVKD. Deletions cut 0 bases from V and 4 bases from J, with 7 bases between. The CDR3 reads CAISESATYNEQFF. The CDR3 nucleotides read TGTGCCATCAGTGAGTCTGCTACGTACAATGAGCAGTTCTTC.

This clonotype has a handful of counts. The CDR3 region has the DNA TGCAGCGTTGAAGATGGCGTAAAGCGTATCTATGGCTACACCTTC. This gives the protein CSVEDGVKRIYGYTF. The rearrangement joins TRBV29-1 to TRBJ1-2; no firm D call. V was shortened by 0 bases and J by 4 bases, with 15 bases between the two germline ends. Germline CDR1 reads SQVTM; CDR2 reads ANQGSEA. This CDR3 contains 15 residues. Full variable domain (remainder filled in from reference TRBV29-1 and TRBJ1-2): SAVISQKPSRDICQRGTSLTIQCQVDSQVTMMFWYRQQPGQSLTLIATANQGSEATYESGFVIDKFPISRPNLTFSTLTVSNMSPEDSSIYLCSVEDGVKRIYGYTFGSGTRLTVV.

This clonotype has just a few counts. V usage is TRBV5-1 and J usage is TRBJ2-1; 8 nucleotides line up with TRBD1. CDR1 SGHRS and CDR2 YFSETQ come from the germline V gene. The CDR3 contains 16 residues. V trimming: 4 bases; J trimming: 3 bases; junction bases outside the gene matches: 9. The CDR3 spells CASSPRTGRNYNEQFF. Written as DNA, the CDR3 is TGCGCCAGCAGCCCTAGGACAGGGCGGAACTACAATGAGCAGTTCTTC.

This clonotype was seen a few times. The chain's CDR3 is CASSATETQYF. The DNA for the CDR3 is TGTGCCAGCAGCGCCACGGAGACCCAGTACTTC. The V call is TRBV9, the J call TRBJ2-5, with D unresolved. Per the germline V gene, CDR1 is SGDLS and CDR2 is YYNGEE. V lost 3 bases, J lost 5 bases, and 5 bases lay in between. The CDR3 loop spans 11 amino acids.

This clonotype came up a few times. Germline is not matched at one junction end, which may reflect a read error. The V gene is TRBV7-7, the J gene TRBJ2-1; D may correspond to TRBD1 or TRBD2 (5 bases each). The CDR3 runs to 13 residues. Germline V gives CDR1 SSHAT, CDR2 FNYEAQ (reference sequence). CDR3 in amino acids: CASSLGGRDEQSF. In DNA, the CDR3 is TGTGCCAGCAGCTTAGGGGGCCGGGATGAGCAGTCCTTC.

The gene calls are TRBV5-6 and TRBJ1-4, with D uncertain. This CDR3 has 14 amino acids. V dropped 0 bases and J dropped 4 bases, with 7 bases sitting between them. Germline assignment: CDR1 SGHDT and CDR2 YYEEEE. CDR3 region: CASSLGGRNEKLFF. Written as DNA, the CDR3 is TGTGCCAGCAGCTTGGGCGGCCGTAATGAAAAACTGTTTTTT.

This clonotype showed up many times. The chain uses TRBV29-1 and TRBJ2-5; possibly TRBD1 for D (6 bases). CDR1 is SQVTM and CDR2 is ANQGSEA in the germline V gene. CDR3 size: 14 residues. The ends were cut back, 1 base at V and 3 bases at J, with 12 bases in the middle. CDR3 coding DNA: TGCAGCGTTGAAGGGGGGCAGAGGGAAGAGACCCAGTACTTC. This gives the protein CSVEGGQREETQYF.

This clonotype was detected once. The genes are TRBV18 and TRBJ2-1, with D maybe TRBD1 (5 bases). CDR1 and CDR2 (germline): KGHSH, LQKENI. V was shortened by 1 base and J by 13 bases, with 14 bases between the two germline ends. The CDR3 totals 13 residues. CDR3 amino acids: CASSPQGIMSQFF. The CDR3 DNA sequence: TGTGCCAGCTCACCACAGGGGATAATGAGCCAGTTCTTC.

V usage is TRBV12-3 or TRBV12-4 and J usage is TRBJ2-3; D may be TRBD1 (5 bases). V lost 3 bases to trimming and J lost 4 bases, with 17 bases between them. The CDR3 contains 16 residues. CDR3 nucleotide sequence: TGTGCCAGCAGTTTGGTGCCAGGAAGGGGCTCAGATACGCAGTATTTT. This encodes CASSLVPGRGSDTQYF.

This clonotype was found a few times. The rearrangement joins TRBV27 to TRBJ2-3; D may be TRBD1 (6 bases). V shed 2 bases and J shed 7 bases, with 13 bases lying between them. There are 14 residues in the CDR3. The germline CDR1 and CDR2 sequences are MNHEY and SMNVEV (reference sequence). The DNA for the CDR3 is TGTGCCAGCAGTTTAAACAGGGTTCACAATACGCAGTATTTT. It encodes CASSLNRVHNTQYF.

This chain uses TRBV25-1 with TRBJ1-4, with 8 bases aligning to TRBD1. Trimming took 6 bases from V and 4 from J; bases not matched to a gene: 10. In germline, CDR1 is MGHDK, CDR2 SYGVNS. This CDR3 is 16 amino acids long. The CDR3 nucleotides are TGTGCCAGCAGCAGACAGGGGTCGCAAAGTAATGAAAAACTGTTTTTT. This translates into CASSRQGSQSNEKLFF.

The rearrangement uses TRBV7-8 and TRBJ2-3; the match to TRBD1 covers 8 bases. The length of the CDR3 is 17 residues. Germline V gene sequence: CDR1 SGHVS, CDR2 FQNEAQ. Trimming cost V 1 base and J 2 bases; bases outside gene matches: 8. CDR3 DNA: TGTGCCAGCAGCTTAGTTTTAGGGACAGGAACCACAGATACGCAGTATTTT. This gives the protein CASSLVLGTGTTDTQYF.